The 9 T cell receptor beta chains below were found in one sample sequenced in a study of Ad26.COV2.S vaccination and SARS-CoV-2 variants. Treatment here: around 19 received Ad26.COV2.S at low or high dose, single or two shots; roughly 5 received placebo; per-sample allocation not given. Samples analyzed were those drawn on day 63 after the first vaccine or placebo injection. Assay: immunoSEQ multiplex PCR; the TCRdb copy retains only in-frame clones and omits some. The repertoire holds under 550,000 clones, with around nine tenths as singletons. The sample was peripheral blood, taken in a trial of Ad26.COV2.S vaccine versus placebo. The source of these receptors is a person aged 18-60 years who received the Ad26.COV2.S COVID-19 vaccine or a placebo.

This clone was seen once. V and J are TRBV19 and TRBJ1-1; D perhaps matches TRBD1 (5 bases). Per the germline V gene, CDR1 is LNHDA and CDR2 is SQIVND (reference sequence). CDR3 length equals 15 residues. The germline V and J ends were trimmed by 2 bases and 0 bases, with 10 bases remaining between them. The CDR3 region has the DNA TGTGCCAGTAGTATAAGCGAGGGGCTGAACACTGAAGCTTTCTTT. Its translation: CASSISEGLNTEAFF.

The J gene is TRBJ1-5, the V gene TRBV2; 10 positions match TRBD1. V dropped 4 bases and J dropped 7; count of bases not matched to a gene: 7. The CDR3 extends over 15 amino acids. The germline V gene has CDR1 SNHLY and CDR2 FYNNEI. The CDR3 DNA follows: TGTGCCAGCAGTGGACAGGGGGCTCCTAACCAGCCCCAGCATTTT. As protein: CASSGQGAPNQPQHF.

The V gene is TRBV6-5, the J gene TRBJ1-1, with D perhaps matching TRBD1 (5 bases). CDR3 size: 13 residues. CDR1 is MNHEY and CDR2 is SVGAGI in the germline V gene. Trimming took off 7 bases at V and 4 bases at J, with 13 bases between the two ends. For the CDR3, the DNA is TGTGCCAGCAACCCCAGGGTGACCACTGAAGCTTTCTTT. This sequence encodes CASNPRVTTEAFF.

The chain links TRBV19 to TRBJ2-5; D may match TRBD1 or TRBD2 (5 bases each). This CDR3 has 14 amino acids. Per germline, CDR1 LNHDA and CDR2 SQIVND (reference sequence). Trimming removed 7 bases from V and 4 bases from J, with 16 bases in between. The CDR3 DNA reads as TGTGCCAGTATGGCCCCGGGGCCGGGAGAGACCCAGTACTTC. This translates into CASMAPGPGETQYF.

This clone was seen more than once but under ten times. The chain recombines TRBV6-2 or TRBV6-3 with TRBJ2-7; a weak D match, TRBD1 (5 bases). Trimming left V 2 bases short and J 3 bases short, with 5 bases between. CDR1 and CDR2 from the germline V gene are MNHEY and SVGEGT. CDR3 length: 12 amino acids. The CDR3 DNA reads TGTGCCAGCAGTTACAGGGGCTACGAGCAGTACTTC. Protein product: CASSYRGYEQYF.

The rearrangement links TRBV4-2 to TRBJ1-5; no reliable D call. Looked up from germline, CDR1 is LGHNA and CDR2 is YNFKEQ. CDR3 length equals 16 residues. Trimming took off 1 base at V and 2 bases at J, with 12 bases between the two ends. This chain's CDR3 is CASSQGDGGGNQPQHF. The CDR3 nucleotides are TGTGCCAGCAGCCAAGGTGACGGTGGTGGCAATCAGCCCCAGCATTTT.

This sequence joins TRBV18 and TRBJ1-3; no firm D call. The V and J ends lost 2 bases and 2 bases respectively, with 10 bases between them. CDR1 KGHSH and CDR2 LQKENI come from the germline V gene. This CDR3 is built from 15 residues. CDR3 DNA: TGTGCCAGCTCACCAGTTTCAGGTACTGGAAACACCATATATTTT. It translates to CASSPVSGTGNTIYF.

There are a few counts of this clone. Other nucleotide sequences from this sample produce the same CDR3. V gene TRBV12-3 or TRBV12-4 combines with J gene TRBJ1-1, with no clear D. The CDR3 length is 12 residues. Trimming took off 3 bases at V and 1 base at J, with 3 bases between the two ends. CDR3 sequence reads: CASSFPNTEAFF. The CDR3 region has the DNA TGTGCCAGCAGTTTCCCGAACACTGAAGCTTTCTTT.

CDR3 sequence reads: CAISADTSGNTIYF. CDR3 nucleotide sequence: TGTGCCATCAGTGCTGACACCTCTGGAAACACCATATATTTT. The chain couples TRBV10-3 to TRBJ1-3, with D hard to call. CDR3 length: 14 amino acids. Germline CDR1 is ENHRY and CDR2 is SYGVKD. Trimming took off 4 bases at V and 0 bases at J, with 7 bases between the two ends.